This is a list of T cell receptor beta chains from one sample in a study of technical replicates of blood from a handful of donors. The assay was immunoSEQ multiplex PCR, and TCRdb's table has in-frame clones only and misses some. The data contain about 80,000 clones, 98% of them seen just once; the ten biggest clones take up over 0.13%. Sequencing was carried out using T cells isolated from PBMCs. All receptors come from a human donor in good health. Both conserved end residues are part of each CDR3. D genes are given only for firm matches. Clone size appears in some rows only: once, few, many, or a class for an expanded clone.

j_call,v_call,d_call,clone_size,cdr3_nt,cdr3_aa
TRBJ1-4,TRBV6-1,NA,NA,TGTGCCAGCAGTGAAGGCGGGGCAGCGGGGGAAAAACTGTTTTTT,CASSEGGAAGEKLFF
TRBJ2-3,TRBV5-8,NA,NA,TGTGCCAGCAGCTTGATCAGAGATACGCAGTATTTT,CASSLIRDTQYF
TRBJ2-1,TRBV4-1,NA,NA,TGCGCCAGCAGCCACTCTCCGGGAAATGAGCAGTTCTTC,CASSHSPGNEQFF
TRBJ2-7,TRBV7-8,NA,NA,TGTGCCAGCAGCTTGGGACACTCCTACGAGCAGTACTTC,CASSLGHSYEQYF
TRBJ1-6,TRBV11-3,NA,NA,TGTGCCAGCAGCTTAGGGTCTAAGAATTCACCCCTCCACTTT,CASSLGSKNSPLHF
TRBJ1-1,TRBV10-3,NA,once,TGTGCCATCAGTGAGTCCCAGAACACTGAAGCTTTCTTT,CAISESQNTEAFF
TRBJ1-1,TRBV5-4,NA,NA,TGTGCCAGCAGCTTGGATTCGCAGGGCTATCCTGAAGCTTTCTTT,CASSLDSQGYPEAFF
TRBJ2-7,TRBV5-4,TRBD1,NA,TGTGCCAGCAGCGGGGACAGCTCCTACGAGCAGTACTTC,CASSGDSSYEQYF
TRBJ1-3,TRBV5-1,TRBD1,NA,TGCGCCAGCAGCTGGGACAGTGGAAACACCATATATTTT,CASSWDSGNTIYF
TRBJ2-1,TRBV4-1,TRBD2,NA,TGCGCCAGCAGCCACCTCGGGGGCGGGAGGGCCGTCAATGAGCAGTTCTTC,CASSHLGGGRAVNEQFF
TRBJ2-2,TRBV25-1,TRBD1,NA,TGTGCCAGCACGGTCTCACAGGGGAGTCCCGGGGAGCTGTTTTTT,CASTVSQGSPGELFF
TRBJ2-1,TRBV4-2,NA,NA,TGTGCCAGCAGCCAAGATCGGGGAAAACTTCAGTTCTTC,CASSQDRGKLQFF
TRBJ2-1,TRBV5-1,TRBD1,NA,TGCGCCAGCAGCTCCGGGACAGGGATACTACGCAATGAGCAGTTCTTC,CASSSGTGILRNEQFF
TRBJ2-3,TRBV7-9,TRBD1,once,TGTGCCAGCTGCCGGGACAGGGAGATAGATACGCAGTATTTT,CASCRDREIDTQYF
TRBJ2-7,TRBV5-6,NA,NA,TGTGCCAGCAGCCCGGCGGTGACCCCCTACGAGCAGTACTTC,CASSPAVTPYEQYF
TRBJ2-5,TRBV7-9,NA,NA,TGTGCCAGCAGCTTTACAGGAGATGGAAAGACCCAGTACTTC,CASSFTGDGKTQYF
TRBJ2-7,TRBV11-2,NA,NA,TGTGCCAGCAGCTCCCTTTCAATCCGGGACACGGACTACGAGCAGTACTTC,CASSSLSIRDTDYEQYF
TRBJ1-5,TRBV4-1,NA,NA,TGCGCCAGCAGCCAACCACAGGTTCGGGGCAATCAGCCCCAGCATTTT,CASSQPQVRGNQPQHF
TRBJ1-1,TRBV11-2,NA,NA,TGTGCCAGCAGCTTAGTAGACAGGATCAACACTGAAGCTTTCTTT,CASSLVDRINTEAFF
TRBJ1-6,TRBV7-2,NA,NA,TGTGCCAGCAGCGCAAGAGGGCTCCCGAATTCACCCCTCCACTTT,CASSARGLPNSPLHF
TRBJ2-7,TRBV14,NA,NA,TGTGCCAGCAGCCGAAGCGGATACGAGCAGTACTTC,CASSRSGYEQYF
TRBJ1-1,TRBV6-5,NA,NA,TGTGCCAGCAGTTACGGGGTCGGGGACACTGAAGCTTTCTTT,CASSYGVGDTEAFF
TRBJ2-7,TRBV29-1,TRBD1,NA,TGCAGCGCCGAAGGGACAGGCCCCGAGCAGTACTTC,CSAEGTGPEQYF
TRBJ1-2,TRBV28,TRBD1,NA,TGTGCCAGCAGTCCCGGGACAGATTACACCTTC,CASSPGTDYTF
TRBJ1-4,TRBV11-2,TRBD1,NA,TGTGCCAGCAGCACGACCGGGACAGGGATAGAAAAACTGTTTTTT,CASSTTGTGIEKLFF
TRBJ2-1,TRBV7-8,TRBD1,NA,TGTGCCAGCAGCTTATTCGGCAGGGGGCGGTTCAATGAGCAGTTCTTC,CASSLFGRGRFNEQFF
TRBJ2-7,TRBV11-2,NA,once,TGTGCCAGCAGCTCTACTACGTGGGGGGCCTACGAGCAGTACTTC,CASSSTTWGAYEQYF
TRBJ1-2,TRBV6-5,NA,NA,TGTGCCAGCAGTTACTCGACAGGACTCTATGGCTACACCTTC,CASSYSTGLYGYTF
TRBJ1-2,TRBV6-1,NA,NA,TGTGCCAGCAGTGCTATACAGGGAGCTAACTATGGCTACACCTTC,CASSAIQGANYGYTF
TRBJ2-7,TRBV5-4,NA,NA,TGTGCCAGCAGCGGCGACAGGGACTTTTCCTACGAGCAGTACTTC,CASSGDRDFSYEQYF
TRBJ1-4,TRBV19,NA,NA,TGTGCCAGTAGTATTCCAACAGGGAATGAAAAACTGTTTTTT,CASSIPTGNEKLFF
TRBJ1-1,TRBV5-6,NA,NA,TGTGCCAGCAGCTTGGAACAGGTTGAAGCTTTCTTT,CASSLEQVEAFF
TRBJ2-7,TRBV4-1,NA,NA,TGCGCCAGCAGCCAAGAAGGGGGTAGTTCCTACGAGCAGTACTTC,CASSQEGGSSYEQYF
TRBJ2-5,TRBV4-1,NA,NA,TGCGCCAGCAGCCAACTCCCACGGCAAGAGACCCAGTACTTC,CASSQLPRQETQYF
TRBJ2-1,TRBV6-4,TRBD2,NA,TGTGCCAGCCGAGCTAGGCTAGCGGGAGCCGATGAGCAGTTCTTC,CASRARLAGADEQFF
TRBJ2-2,TRBV19,TRBD1,NA,TGTGCCAGTAGTATTTTGGCGGCCGGGACAGGGTCCAGGGGGGAGCTGTTTTTT,CASSILAAGTGSRGELFF
TRBJ2-5,TRBV27,TRBD1,NA,TGTGCCAGCAGTTCGACTCCGACAGGGGGAGAGACCCAGTACTTC,CASSSTPTGGETQYF
TRBJ1-2,TRBV12-5,NA,NA,TGTGCTAGTGGTGGCCCCGGGGGCTACACCTTC,CASGGPGGYTF
TRBJ1-1,TRBV5-1,NA,NA,TGCGCCAGCAGCTGGCGGGGGCTGAGTGGTCCAAACACTGAAGCTTTCTTT,CASSWRGLSGPNTEAFF
TRBJ1-1,TRBV7-9,TRBD1,NA,TGTGCCAGCAGCCGACCTAAGACAGGGATGAACACTGAAGCTTTCTTT,CASSRPKTGMNTEAFF
TRBJ2-1,TRBV11-1,NA,NA,TGTGCCAGCGGCCTTGAGGGTCCCTCCTACAATGAGCAGTTCTTC,CASGLEGPSYNEQFF
TRBJ2-7,TRBV7-6,TRBD1,NA,TGTGCCAGCAGAGTAAATCCGGGACAGGGATCCTACGAGCAGTACTTC,CASRVNPGQGSYEQYF
TRBJ1-1,TRBV6-6,NA,NA,TGTGCCAGCACCCCTCCCGGGACAAAAGGCACTGAAGCTTTCTTT,CASTPPGTKGTEAFF
TRBJ2-7,TRBV4-1,TRBD1,NA,TGCGCCAGCAGCCCTCGGACAGGGTCGTACGAGCAGTACTTC,CASSPRTGSYEQYF
TRBJ2-5,TRBV7-8,TRBD2,NA,TGTGCCAGCAGCCTCGGGACTAGTTTTTGGGAGACCCAGTACTTC,CASSLGTSFWETQYF
TRBJ2-1,TRBV10-3,TRBD1,NA,TGTGCCATCAGCCAGACAGGGGTTGGCTTCAATGAGCAGTTCTTC,CAISQTGVGFNEQFF
TRBJ1-2,TRBV19,TRBD1,NA,TGTGCCAGTAGGAATCAGGGGGCTAAGGGCTACACCTTC,CASRNQGAKGYTF
TRBJ2-7,TRBV5-5,NA,NA,TGTGCCAGCAGCCCCTGGGGGGACAGCAGCTACGAGCAGTACTTC,CASSPWGDSSYEQYF
TRBJ2-7,TRBV4-2,NA,NA,TGTGCCAGCAGCCAGGCGGGACAGACCTACGAGCAGTACTTC,CASSQAGQTYEQYF
TRBJ2-7,TRBV7-9,TRBD1,NA,TGTGCCAGCAGCCCGGCAGGGGGCGCGGGAATGCAGTACTTC,CASSPAGGAGMQYF
TRBJ1-2,TRBV6-1,NA,NA,TGTGCCAGCAGGGAGGTGGACTATGGCTACACCTTC,CASREVDYGYTF
TRBJ2-7,TRBV6-5,TRBD1,NA,TGTGCCAGCACCAAAGACAGGGACACCTACGAGCAGTACTTC,CASTKDRDTYEQYF
TRBJ2-7,TRBV7-2,NA,NA,TGTGCCAGCAGCTCCCGAGGGTCCTACGAGCAGTACTTC,CASSSRGSYEQYF
TRBJ1-1,TRBV7-6,NA,NA,TGTGCCAGCAGCTTAGTTCAGGGGAACTCTGAAGCTTTCTTT,CASSLVQGNSEAFF
TRBJ2-3,TRBV10-1,NA,NA,TGCGCCAGCAGTGGCTCGGGTACAGATACGCAGTATTTT,CASSGSGTDTQYF